This T cell receptor (beta chain) appears in the sequencing data of a study of blood T cell repertoires in COVID-19. Study-level background: Acute and convalescent COVID-19 samples came from the United States, Italy and Spain. Sources were T cells, B-cell-depleted T cells, or PBMCs; the material itself was cDNA or gDNA.

Per the authors' pipeline: Amplified reference gene primers provided the basis for estimating nucleated cell counts. Sequenced by immunoSEQ multiplex PCR; TCRdb stores in-frame clones only, minus some. That table supplies the V and J calls and clone size; D and trimming were determined from the DNA. Altogether just over 650,000 clones are present, about nine tenths being singletons, with the ten largest covering more than 0.25%. Germline V gene sequence: CDR1 SGDLS, CDR2 YYNGEE. The CDR3 is 14 amino acids. V was trimmed by 4 bases and J by 2 bases, leaving 12 bases between them. This receptor was obtained from a woman between 18 and 29 years old with acute or convalescent COVID-19. This chain uses TRBV9 with TRBJ2-5; D call uncertain. Material for sequencing was peripheral blood. The CDR3, as DNA: TGTGCCAGCAGCCCCCGGTTCTCTCAAGAGACCCAGTACTTC. It yields the protein CASSPRFSQETQYF.